This T cell receptor (beta chain) was sequenced during a study of blood T cell repertoires in COVID-19. Study information: The samples span acute and convalescent COVID-19 from the United States, Italy and Spain. T cells, B-cell-depleted T cells, or PBMCs supplied cDNA or gDNA.

Trimming stripped 5 bases from V and 8 bases from J, with 12 bases between. The CDR3 has 13 amino acids. CDR1 and CDR2 from the germline V gene are KGHSH and LQKENI. In the study's own analysis: Nucleated cell counts were estimated from reference gene primer amplification. Only in-frame clones appear in the TCRdb table, and some are missing; sequencing was by immunoSEQ multiplex PCR. Clone size and V and J calls were adopted from that table, with D and trimming inferred from the DNA. The table lists around 140,000 clones, 81% of them singletons. The clonotype comes from a woman aged 60-75 years with active or convalescent COVID-19. The sample comprised peripheral blood. This chain links TRBV18 with TRBJ1-4, with a possible D match to TRBD1 (5 bases). The CDR3, as DNA: TGTGCCAGCTCAGAGGGGCGGGAAGAAAAACTGTTTTTT. Residues: CASSEGREEKLFF.